One and the same sample provided the 5 T cell receptor beta chains below, sequenced in a study of technical replicates of blood from a few donors. The protocol was immunoSEQ multiplex PCR, while the TCRdb copy is restricted to in-frame clones and leaves out a portion. The sample consists of tens of thousands of clones, approximately 86% of them appearing once. The sequenced sample consisted of PBMCs. These receptors all stem from a human donor in good health. Some clones in this sample may be carry-over from other donors' samples.

V is TRBV7-2 and J is TRBJ1-2, with D unclear. This CDR3 has 15 residues. CDR1 and CDR2 (germline): SGHTA, FQGNSA. The V and J ends lost 5 bases and 3 bases respectively, with 16 bases between them. CDR3 bases: TGTGCCAGCAGCCAGGCTGGCTTACCCGACTATGGCTACACCTTC. Residues: CASSQAGLPDYGYTF.

V is TRBV7-3 and J is TRBJ1-6, with D perhaps TRBD1 (6 bases). The V gene's germline CDR1 is SGHTA and CDR2 FQGTGA. Trimming pared 5 bases from V and 11 bases from J, leaving 16 bases between. CDR3 length: 14 amino acids. The chain's CDR3 is CASSIQGQGTPLHF. In DNA form, the CDR3 reads TGTGCCAGCAGCATACAGGGACAAGGGACACCCCTCCACTTT.

The CDR3 is CASSHRQGSGYTF. The DNA for the CDR3 is TGCGCCAGCAGCCATCGACAGGGTAGTGGCTACACCTTC. V is TRBV4-1 and J is TRBJ1-2, with 7 bases aligning to TRBD1. V lost 3 bases and J lost 7; bases outside the gene matches: 5. CDR3 size: 13 residues. CDR1 is MGHRA, CDR2 YSYEKL, per germline.

The rearrangement joins TRBV29-1 to TRBJ2-7, with D maybe TRBD2 (6 bases). The germline V and J ends were trimmed by 4 bases and 2 bases, with 18 bases remaining between them. Germline V gene lookup returns CDR1 SQVTM and CDR2 ANQGSEA. The length of the CDR3 is 15 residues. The CDR3 is CSVVGGTEGPYEQYF. CDR3 sequence (DNA): TGCAGCGTTGTTGGCGGGACGGAAGGACCCTACGAGCAGTACTTC.

Notes on this clone: One junction end does not reproduce the germline sequence, and a read error may be involved. This chain uses TRBV5-6 with TRBJ1-1; tentative D call: TRBD1 (5 bases). The CDR3 is 14 residues long. In germline, CDR1 is SGHDT, CDR2 YYEEEE. The CDR3 coding sequence is TGTGCCAGCAGCTTGTTTTTAAATGGGGCAGGGTGGATCTTT. Translating gives CASSLFLNGAGWIF.